This T cell receptor (beta chain) came from a study of cytomegalovirus exposure and HLA in healthy donors. This clone was observed a handful of times. Use of 60 Vbeta and 13 Jbeta primers characterized the PCR. Sequencing used immunoSEQ multiplex PCR; TCRdb keeps in-frame clones, though not all of them. The sample lists tens of thousands of clones, approximately 55% seen once, with 6.2% in the top ten. Germline loops: CDR1 MNHNY, CDR2 SVGAGI (reference sequence). Trimming stripped 5 bases from V and 6 bases from J, with 17 bases between. There are 15 residues in the CDR3. The chain recombines TRBV6-6 with TRBJ1-5, with TRBD1 as a possible D gene (5 bases). The specimen was PBMCs. The sequence was obtained from a woman in her forties in good health and CMV-seropositive. The CDR3: CASSIPGGGAQPQHF. CDR3 nucleotides: TGTGCCAGCAGTATCCCCGGGGGGGGTGCTCAGCCCCAGCATTTT.